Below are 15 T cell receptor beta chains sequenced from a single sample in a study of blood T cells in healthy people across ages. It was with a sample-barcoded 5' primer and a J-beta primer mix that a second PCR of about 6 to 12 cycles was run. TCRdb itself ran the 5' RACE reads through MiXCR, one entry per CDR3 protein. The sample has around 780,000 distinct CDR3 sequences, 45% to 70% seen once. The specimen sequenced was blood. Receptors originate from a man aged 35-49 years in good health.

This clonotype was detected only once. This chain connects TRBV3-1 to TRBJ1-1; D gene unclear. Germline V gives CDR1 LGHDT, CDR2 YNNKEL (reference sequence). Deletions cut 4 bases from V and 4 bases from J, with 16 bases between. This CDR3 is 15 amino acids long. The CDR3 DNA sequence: TGTGCCAGCAGCCCCCGGGCCGCCCGGGGCACTGAAGCTTTCTTT. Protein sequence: CASSPRAARGTEAFF.

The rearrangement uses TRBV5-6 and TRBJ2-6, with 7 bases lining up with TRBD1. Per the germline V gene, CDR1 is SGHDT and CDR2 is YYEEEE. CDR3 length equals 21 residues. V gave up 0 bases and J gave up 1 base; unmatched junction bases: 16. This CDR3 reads CASSLDGEGAVRGSGANVLTF. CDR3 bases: TGTGCCAGCAGCTTGGATGGTGAGGGGGCAGTTAGGGGGTCTGGGGCCAACGTCCTGACTTTC.

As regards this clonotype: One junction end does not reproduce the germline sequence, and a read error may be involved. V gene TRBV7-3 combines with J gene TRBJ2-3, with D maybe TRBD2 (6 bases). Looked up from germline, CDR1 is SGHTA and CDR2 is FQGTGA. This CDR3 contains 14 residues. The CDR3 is CTSSLEGGRDTQYF. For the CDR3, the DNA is TGTACCAGCAGCTTAGAGGGTGGGAGGGATACGCAGTATTTT.

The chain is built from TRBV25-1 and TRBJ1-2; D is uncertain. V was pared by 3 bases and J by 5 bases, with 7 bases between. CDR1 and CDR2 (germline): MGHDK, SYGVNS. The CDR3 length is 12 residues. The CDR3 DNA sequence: TGTGCCAGCAGTGATTCCCCGTATGGCTACACCTTC. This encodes CASSDSPYGYTF.

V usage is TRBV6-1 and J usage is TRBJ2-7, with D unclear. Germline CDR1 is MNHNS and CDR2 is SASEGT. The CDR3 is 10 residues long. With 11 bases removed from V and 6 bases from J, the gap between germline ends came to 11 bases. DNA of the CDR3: TGTGCCGCCTCACCCTTCGAGCAGTACTTC. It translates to CAASPFEQYF.

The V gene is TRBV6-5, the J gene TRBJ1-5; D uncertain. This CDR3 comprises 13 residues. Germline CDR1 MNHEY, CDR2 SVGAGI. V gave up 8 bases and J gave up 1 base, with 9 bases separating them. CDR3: CASGPDSNQPQHF. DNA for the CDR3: TGTGCCAGCGGTCCCGACAGCAATCAGCCCCAGCATTTT.

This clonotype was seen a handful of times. The DNA of the CDR3 is TGCAGTGCTAGGGGGCCGGACAGGTCTTATGGCTACACCTTC. As protein: CSARGPDRSYGYTF. The V call is TRBV20-1, the J call TRBJ1-2; the match to TRBD1 covers 7 bases. CDR1 and CDR2 (germline): DFQATT, SNEGSKA (reference sequence). Trimming took 3 bases from V and 5 from J; bases not matched to a gene: 9. This CDR3 region has 14 residues.

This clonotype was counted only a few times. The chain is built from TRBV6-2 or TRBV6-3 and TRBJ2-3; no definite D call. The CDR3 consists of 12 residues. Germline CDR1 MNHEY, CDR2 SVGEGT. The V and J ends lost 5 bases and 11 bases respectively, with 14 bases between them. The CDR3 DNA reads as TGTGCCAGCAGTCCTGACCAACACCGGCAGTATTTT. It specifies CASSPDQHRQYF.

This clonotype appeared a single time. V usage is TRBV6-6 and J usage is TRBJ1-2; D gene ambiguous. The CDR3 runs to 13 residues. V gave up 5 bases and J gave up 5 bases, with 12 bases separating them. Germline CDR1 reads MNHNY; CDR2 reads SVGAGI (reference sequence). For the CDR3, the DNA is TGTGCCAGCAGTGACATAGGTTTTTATGGCTACACCTTC. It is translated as CASSDIGFYGYTF.

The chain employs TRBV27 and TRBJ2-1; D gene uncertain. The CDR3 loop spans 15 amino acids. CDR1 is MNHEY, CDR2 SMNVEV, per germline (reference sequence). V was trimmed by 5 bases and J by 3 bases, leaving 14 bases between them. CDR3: CASSPSTGHYNEQFF. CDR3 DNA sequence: TGTGCCAGCAGTCCCTCCACGGGTCACTACAATGAGCAGTTCTTC.

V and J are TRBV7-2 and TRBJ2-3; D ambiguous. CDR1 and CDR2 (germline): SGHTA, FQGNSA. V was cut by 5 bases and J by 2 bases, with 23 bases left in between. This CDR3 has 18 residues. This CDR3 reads CASSPELLRLTPTDTQYF. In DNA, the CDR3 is TGTGCCAGCAGCCCAGAGTTGTTGAGGCTAACCCCCACAGATACGCAGTATTTT.

DNA of the CDR3: TGTGCCAGCAGCTTTAGCGGGAGTGGAGATACGCAGTATTTT. This gives the protein CASSFSGSGDTQYF. V is TRBV7-2 and J is TRBJ2-3, with 9 bases lining up with TRBD2. Per the germline V gene, CDR1 is SGHTA and CDR2 is FQGNSA. The CDR3 extends over 14 amino acids. The V segment lost 3 bases and the J segment 5 bases; nucleotides outside the gene matches: 3.

Written as DNA, the CDR3 is TGTGCCAGCACCCGAGACAGGGGGACCGGGGAGCTGTTTTTT. Its translation is CASTRDRGTGELFF. The J gene is TRBJ2-2, the V gene TRBV9, with 9 bases lining up with TRBD1. V dropped 6 bases and J dropped 5; count of bases not matched to a gene: 5. The germline CDR1 and CDR2 sequences are SGDLS and YYNGEE. This CDR3 has 14 amino acids.

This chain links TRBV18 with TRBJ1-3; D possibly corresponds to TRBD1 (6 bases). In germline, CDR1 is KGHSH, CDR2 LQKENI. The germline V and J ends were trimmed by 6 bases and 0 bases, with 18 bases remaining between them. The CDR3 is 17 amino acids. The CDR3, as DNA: TGTGCCAGCTCCCGGGGTTCTGACAGGACCTCTGGAAACACCATATATTTT. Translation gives CASSRGSDRTSGNTIYF.

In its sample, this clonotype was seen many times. DNA for the CDR3: TGTGCCAGCAGTGCGGGCGACAGGGCCAAAAACATTCAGTACTTC. Its protein is CASSAGDRAKNIQYF. The rearrangement links TRBV12-3 or TRBV12-4 to TRBJ2-4; D may be TRBD1 (6 bases). V was clipped by 5 bases and J by 1 base, with 12 bases between them. The CDR3 covers 15 residues.